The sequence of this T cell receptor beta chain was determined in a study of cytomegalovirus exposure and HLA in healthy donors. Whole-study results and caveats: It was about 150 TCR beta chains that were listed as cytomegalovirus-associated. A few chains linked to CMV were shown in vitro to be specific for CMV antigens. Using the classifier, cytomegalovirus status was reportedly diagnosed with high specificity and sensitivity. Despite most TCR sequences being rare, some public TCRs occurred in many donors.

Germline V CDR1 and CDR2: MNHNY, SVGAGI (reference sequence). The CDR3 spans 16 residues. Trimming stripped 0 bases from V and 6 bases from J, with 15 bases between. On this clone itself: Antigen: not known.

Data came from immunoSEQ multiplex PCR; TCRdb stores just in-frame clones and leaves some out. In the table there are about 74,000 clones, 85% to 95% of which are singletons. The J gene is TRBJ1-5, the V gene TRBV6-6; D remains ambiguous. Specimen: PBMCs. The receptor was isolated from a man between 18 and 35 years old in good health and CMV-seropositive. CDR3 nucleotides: TGTGCCAGCAGTTACTCGCCGGTTGAGGCCCGTCAGCCCCAGCATTTT. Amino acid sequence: CASSYSPVEARQPQHF.